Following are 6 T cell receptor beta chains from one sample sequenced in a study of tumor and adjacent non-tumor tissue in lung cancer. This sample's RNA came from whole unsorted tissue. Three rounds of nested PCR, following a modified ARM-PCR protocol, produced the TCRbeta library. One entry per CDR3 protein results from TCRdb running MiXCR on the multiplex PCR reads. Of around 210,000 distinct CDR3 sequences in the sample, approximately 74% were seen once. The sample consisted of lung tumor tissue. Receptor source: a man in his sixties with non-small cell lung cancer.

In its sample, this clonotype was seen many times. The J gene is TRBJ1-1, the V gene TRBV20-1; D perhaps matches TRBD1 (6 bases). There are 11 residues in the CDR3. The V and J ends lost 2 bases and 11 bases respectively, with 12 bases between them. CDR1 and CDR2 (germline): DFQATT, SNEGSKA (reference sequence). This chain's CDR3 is CSARKQGWAFF. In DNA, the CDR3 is TGCAGTGCTAGAAAACAGGGCTGGGCTTTCTTT.

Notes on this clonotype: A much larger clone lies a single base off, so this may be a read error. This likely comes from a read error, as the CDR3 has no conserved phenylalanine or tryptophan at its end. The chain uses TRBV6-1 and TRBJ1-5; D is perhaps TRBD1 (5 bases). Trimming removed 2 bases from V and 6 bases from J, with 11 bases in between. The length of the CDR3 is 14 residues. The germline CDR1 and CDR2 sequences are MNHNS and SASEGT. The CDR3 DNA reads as TGTGCCAGCAGTGAAAGGGCAGGGAGTCAGCCCCAGCATCTT. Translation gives CASSERAGSQPQHL.

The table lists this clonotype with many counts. The CDR3 DNA sequence: TGCAGTCTCAGCCGGGACACTGAAGCTTTCTTT. Its protein is CSLSRDTEAFF. J is TRBJ1-1 and V is TRBV20-1; no reliable D call. Trimming pared 8 bases from V and 3 bases from J, leaving 10 bases between. This CDR3 is 11 amino acids long. The germline CDR1 and CDR2 sequences are DFQATT and SNEGSKA (reference sequence).

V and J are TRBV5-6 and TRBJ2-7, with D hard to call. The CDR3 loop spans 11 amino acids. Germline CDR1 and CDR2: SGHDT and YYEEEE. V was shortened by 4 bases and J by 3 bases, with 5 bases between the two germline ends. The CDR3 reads CASSTNYEQYF. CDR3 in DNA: TGTGCCAGCAGCACGAACTACGAGCAGTACTTC.

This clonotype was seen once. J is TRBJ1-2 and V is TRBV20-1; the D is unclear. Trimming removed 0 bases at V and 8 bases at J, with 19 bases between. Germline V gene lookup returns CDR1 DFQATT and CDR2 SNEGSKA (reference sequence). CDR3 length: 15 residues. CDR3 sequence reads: CSARDQAGQGRGYTF. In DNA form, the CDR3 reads TGCAGTGCTAGAGATCAGGCCGGGCAAGGTAGGGGCTACACCTTC.

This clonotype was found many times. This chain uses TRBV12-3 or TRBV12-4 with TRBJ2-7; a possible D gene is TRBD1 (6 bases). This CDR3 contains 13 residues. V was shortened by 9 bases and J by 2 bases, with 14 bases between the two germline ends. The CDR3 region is CASLIQGTYEQYF. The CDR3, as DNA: TGTGCCAGTTTGATACAGGGTACCTACGAGCAGTACTTC.